What follows are 21 T cell receptor delta chains derived from one specimen sequenced in a study of γδ T cells in repeated Plasmodium falciparum infection. Gammadelta T cells were flow-sorted from PBMC into Vgamma9/Vdelta2+ and Vdelta2-negative populations for bulk analysis. TCRdb ran CATT on the multiplex PCR reads. The sample consists of tens of thousands of delta-chain clones, approximately 1.5% of them appearing once. Input material: gamma-delta T cells from blood. These receptors were collected from a pool of human donors (malaria-infected and uninfected, not separated).

On this clone itself: The TCRdb protein comes from a much larger clone and disagrees with this DNA's translation at residue 20, likely due to a read error; the protein given here is derived from the DNA. V and J are TRDV1 and TRDJ1, with D perhaps assigned TRDD2 or TRDD3 (9 bases each). This CDR3 contains 23 residues. The germline V gene encodes CDR1 TSWWSYY and CDR2 QGS. In DNA form, the CDR3 reads TGTGCTCTTGGGGAACGGACCTTCCTACCTCCCCCTTTAGACTGGGGGAGTACCGATAGACTCATCTTT. It codes for CALGERTFLPPPLDWGSTDRLIF.

This clone showed up just a few times. TCRdb records a much larger clone's protein for this DNA, with a difference at residue 3 that likely arises from a read error; the protein given is the translation of the DNA. This chain links TRDV1 with TRDJ1; maybe TRDD3 (6 bases). CDR3 length: 21 residues. Per germline, CDR1 TSWWSYY and CDR2 QGS. The CDR3 DNA is TGTGCTTTTGGGGAACGAGAGCGCCTACATTCGAACGGGGGGGAACTGCCCGGACTCATCTTT. Its protein is CAFGERERLHSNGGELPGLIF.

As to this clone: It differs at one base from a far larger clone, so likely a read error. Other DNA sequences in this specimen translate into the identical CDR3. V and J are TRDV2 and TRDJ1, with 9 bases that match TRDD3. Here the J gene was assigned by germline matching of the DNA, as TCRdb has none. This CDR3 has 18 amino acids. CDR1 is GEAIGNYY, CDR2 EKD, per germline. The CDR3 reads CACDTLPTGGEYTDKLIF. The CDR3 DNA follows: TGTGCCTGTGACACGCTCCCTACTGGGGGAGAGTACACCGACAAACTCATCTTT.

This clone was counted many times. A far more abundant clone sits one base away, making this likely a read error. V and J are TRDV1 and TRDJ1; 9 bases line up with TRDD3. Germline matching of the DNA provided the J gene here, since TCRdb leaves it blank. This CDR3 is built from 17 residues. The germline gives CDR1 TSWWSYY, CDR2 QGS. CDR3 amino acids: CALGPDHAGDTRGGLIF. In DNA form, the CDR3 reads TGTGCCCTTGGGCCGGATCACGCGGGGGATACTCGGGGGGGACTCATCTTT.

In regard to this clone: The protein held in TCRdb is that of a much larger clone and does not match this DNA's translation at residue 15, likely because of a read error; the protein shown is translated from the DNA. This chain connects TRDV1 to TRDJ1; TRDD2 aligns across 7 bases. Here the J gene came from matching the DNA to germline, since TCRdb omits it. The CDR3 extends over 23 amino acids. Germline V gives CDR1 TSWWSYY, CDR2 QGS. J was trimmed by 0 bases and V by 0 bases; bases with no gene match: 25. CDR3 region: CALGELFPTRTLNWRIDTDKLIF. The DNA of the CDR3 is TGTGCTCTTGGGGAACTCTTTCCTACGAGGACCCTAAACTGGAGGATAGACACCGATAAACTCATCTTT.

As regards this clone: This DNA's translation and the protein TCRdb lists, from a much larger clone, do not match at residue 16, likely due to a read error; the protein shown is translated from the DNA. V and J are TRDV1 and TRDJ1, with 8 positions matching TRDD3. Germline V gene lookup returns CDR1 TSWWSYY and CDR2 QGS. The CDR3 spans 21 residues. J gave up 4 bases and V 4 bases, and 26 bases lay outside the gene matches. The CDR3 loop reads CALGVGFRPGGVLGGHDKLIF. In nucleotides, the CDR3 is TGTGCTCTTGGGGTAGGCTTCCGTCCCGGGGGAGTACTGGGGGGCCACGATAAACTCATCTTT.

This clone has a count of ten or more. TCRdb lists the protein of a much larger clone for this DNA, which differs at residue 9, so this is likely a read error; the protein given here is translated from the DNA itself. J is TRDJ1 and V is TRDV1, with 10 bases fitting TRDD3. Germline V lookup: CDR1 TSWWSYY, CDR2 QGS. V gave up 3 bases and J gave up 2 bases; unmatched junction bases: 33. CDR3 size: 25 residues. The DNA of the CDR3 is TGTGCTCTTGGGGACTCTCCTACAGCGGAACCCCAACCCCGTACTGGGGGATTACCAACCGATAAACTCATCTTT. Translated, it gives CALGDSPTAEPQPRTGGLPTDKLIF.

This clone was recorded a few times. TCRdb's entry gives the protein of a much larger clone, which mismatches this DNA's translation at residue 5, likely from a read error; the protein reported here is translated from the DNA. The chain is built from TRDV1 and TRDJ1; possibly TRDD2 or TRDD3 for D (5 bases each). V was cut by 5 bases and J by 0 bases, with 31 bases left in between. The CDR3 is 21 residues long. The germline CDR1 and CDR2 sequences are TSWWSYY and QGS. The CDR3 DNA reads as TGTGCTCTTGGGTACCCTAAAGATTCCTCCATACTGGACCTATACACCGATAAACTCATCTTT. This gives the protein CALGYPKDSSILDLYTDKLIF.

This clone was found many times. This DNA's translation and the protein TCRdb lists, from a much larger clone, do not match at residue 12, likely due to a read error; the protein shown is translated from the DNA. The chain joins TRDV2 to TRDJ1; a possible D gene is TRDD3 (6 bases). V was shortened by 0 bases and J by 1 base, with 20 bases between the two germline ends. Germline loops: CDR1 GEAIGNYY, CDR2 EKD. There are 18 residues in the CDR3. Here the CDR3 reads CACDTVRGTQLCTDKLIF. For the CDR3, the DNA is TGTGCCTGTGACACCGTCCGGGGGACCCAATTGTGCACCGATAAACTCATCTTT.

Comments on this clone: A far more abundant clone sits one base away, making this likely a read error. At the DNA level, this CDR3 is encoded by other sequences in the same sample as well. The genes are TRDV2 and TRDJ1; the match to TRDD3 covers 8 bases. CDR1 GEAIGNYY and CDR2 EKD come from the germline V gene. The CDR3 spans 20 residues. CDR3 residues: CACDTEDRLTGGPHTDKLIF. CDR3 DNA sequence: TGTGCCTGTGACACCGAAGACAGGTTGACTGGGGGTCCACACACTGATAAACTCATCTTT.

For this clone: This DNA's translation and the protein TCRdb lists, from a much larger clone, do not match at residue 7, likely due to a read error; the protein shown is translated from the DNA. The J gene is TRDJ1, the V gene TRDV2; 12 nucleotides align to TRDD3. TCRdb records no J gene; here it was assigned by comparing the DNA to germline. Germline V gives CDR1 GEAIGNYY, CDR2 EKD. V lost 0 bases, J lost 5 bases, and 15 bases stayed unmatched. CDR3 length equals 19 residues. The CDR3 sequence is CACDTASVLGDTVRDKLIF. CDR3 DNA: TGTGCCTGTGACACCGCGAGTGTACTGGGGGATACAGTAAGAGATAAACTCATCTTT.

This clone was counted at least ten times. TCRdb's protein, taken from a much larger clone, differs from this DNA's translation at residue 5, likely owing to a read error; the protein displayed comes from the DNA. The chain combines TRDV1 with TRDJ1; 11 bases match TRDD3. The CDR3 covers 21 residues. V lost 4 bases, J lost 5 bases, and 24 bases stayed unmatched. Germline values: CDR1 TSWWSYY, CDR2 QGS. CDR3 coding DNA: TGTGCTCTTGGGGGGGAAGGGGCCCTCCCAATACTGGGGGATAGATCGGATAAACTCATCTTT. This gives the protein CALGGEGALPILGDRSDKLIF.

This clone has ten or more counts. The protein held in TCRdb is that of a much larger clone and does not match this DNA's translation at residue 13, likely because of a read error; the protein shown is translated from the DNA. The chain joins TRDV2 to TRDJ1, with D unresolved. Germline CDR1 GEAIGNYY, CDR2 EKD. The CDR3 is 14 amino acids. The CDR3 nucleotides read TGTGCCTGTGACTTCCCCTCTCTGCCCGATAAACTCACCTTT. Its translation is CACDFPSLPDKLTF.

This clone showed up just a few times. The protein TCRdb lists belongs to a much larger clone and differs from this DNA's translation at residue 10, which points to a read error; the protein shown is made from the DNA. The J gene is TRDJ1, the V gene TRDV2; TRDD3 aligns across 12 bases. V gave up 3 bases and J gave up 0 bases; unmatched junction bases: 10. CDR3 length equals 18 residues. In germline, CDR1 is GEAIGNYY, CDR2 EKD. For the CDR3, the DNA is TGTGCCTGTGACCCCTACTGGGGGATACTCCTTTACACCGATAAACTCATCTTT. Translating it yields CACDPYWGILLYTDKLIF.

The table lists this clone with many counts. A far larger clone is just one base off, so this is likely a read error. Different DNA sequences within this sample yield the same CDR3. The V call is TRDV1, the J call TRDJ1; 10 bases line up with TRDD3. Germline CDR1 reads TSWWSYY; CDR2 reads QGS. Trimming cost V 0 bases and J 0 bases; bases outside gene matches: 31. The CDR3 has 26 residues. The CDR3 sequence is CALGELGVKGFSTGGFSHLYTDKLIF. CDR3 sequence (DNA): TGTGCTCTTGGGGAACTAGGGGTCAAAGGCTTTTCGACTGGGGGATTCTCACACCTGTACACCGATAAACTCATCTTT.

This clone was picked up a small number of times. The protein recorded in TCRdb matches a much larger clone and deviates from this DNA's translation at residues 6 and 16, suggesting a read error; the protein here is obtained by translating the DNA. This chain connects TRDV1 to TRDJ1; TRDD3 might be the D (5 bases). The germline CDR1 and CDR2 sequences are TSWWSYY and QGS. The CDR3 has 21 residues. V was shortened by 6 bases and J by 3 bases, with 35 bases between the two germline ends. CDR3 DNA: TGTGCTCTTGGTCCTGGGAGGTCCCGGGTCGACCCGACCTCGTACGCCGATAAACTCATCTTT. Protein sequence: CALGPGRSRVDPTSYADKLIF.

Note on this clone: TCRdb pairs this DNA with a much larger clone's protein that differs at residue 7, likely a read error; the protein shown was translated from the DNA. This chain connects TRDV1 to TRDJ1; tentative D call: TRDD2 (5 bases). TCRdb does not report a J gene; here it was assigned by matching the DNA to germline references. V was cut by 0 bases and J by 10 bases, with 30 bases left in between. CDR1 and CDR2 (germline): TSWWSYY, QGS. The CDR3 is made up of 19 amino acids. The CDR3 nucleotides are TGTGCTCTTGGGGAACTTCTTCCCTCCCTCATGCTTCCCGAGAGGGGACTCATCTTT. It encodes CALGELLPSLMLPERGLIF.

This clone has ten or more counts. The amino acid sequence in TCRdb belongs to a much larger clone and departs from this DNA's translation at residue 14, likely a sequencing read error; the sequence shown is translated from the DNA. This same CDR3 is encoded by further DNA sequences in the sample. The chain has TRDV1 and TRDJ1; 10 positions match TRDD3. The junction had 18 bases not matched to a gene; V was cut back by 2 bases and J by 0 bases. Per the germline V gene, CDR1 is TSWWSYY and CDR2 is QGS. This CDR3 spans 21 amino acids. Written as DNA, the CDR3 is TGTGCTCTTGGGGAAATGAACACCGGGGGATACGCAGTAGGGTACACCGATAAACTCATCTTT. It encodes CALGEMNTGGYAVGYTDKLIF.

In its sample, this clone was seen many times. TCRdb pairs this DNA with a much larger clone's protein that differs at residue 11, likely a read error; the protein shown was translated from the DNA. The chain combines TRDV1 with TRDJ1; 9 bases fit TRDD3. CDR3 length: 17 residues. V gave up 4 bases and J gave up 2 bases; unmatched junction bases: 11. Germline CDR1 and CDR2: TSWWSYY and QGS. The CDR3: CALGVGAGGFTTDKLIF. For the CDR3, the DNA is TGTGCTCTTGGGGTCGGGGCTGGGGGATTCACTACCGATAAACTCATCTTT.

This clone was seen many times. A far larger clone is a single base away, which makes a read error likely. This CDR3 is also generated by other DNA sequences in the sample. The chain joins TRDV2 to TRDJ1; 13 bases align to TRDD3. The germline CDR1 and CDR2 sequences are GEAIGNYY and EKD. The CDR3 is 18 residues long. CDR3 sequence reads: CACDPYWGIRLYTDKLIF. The CDR3 region has the DNA TGTGCCTGTGACCCCTACTGGGGGATACGCCTTTACACCGACAAACTCATCTTT.

This clone came up many times. J is TRDJ1 and V is TRDV1; 13 bases line up with TRDD3. Assignment of the J gene here rests on matching the DNA to germline, because TCRdb gives none. This CDR3 spans 23 amino acids. J gave up 1 base and V 1 base, and 21 bases lay outside the gene matches. Per the germline V gene, CDR1 is TSWWSYY and CDR2 is QGS. In DNA form, the CDR3 reads TGTGCTCTTGGGGAACCTAGAAGGGGTTTTTACAACTGGGGGATACGGGGCACCGATAAACTCATCTTT. Encoded protein: CALGEPRRGFYNWGIRGTDKLIF.